This is a list of T cell receptor beta chains from one sample in a study of T cells after yellow fever vaccination. TCRdb recomputed calls from the 5' RACE reads with MiXCR, one row per CDR3 protein. The table lists approximately 300,000 distinct CDR3 sequences, roughly 9.4% of them singletons. The specimen comprised PBMCs, sampled on the day of the first yellow fever vaccination. Every receptor here comes from a man younger than 35 who received the YFV17D yellow fever vaccine. Both conserved end residues are trimmed from each CDR3. Each record gives: J gene, V gene, CDR3 protein.

TRBJ1-6 TRBV7-2 ASSLGTGYNSPLH
TRBJ2-7 TRBV27 ASSLDRGAGYEQY
TRBJ2-3 TRBV10-3 AISNPGGRLDTQY
TRBJ2-6 TRBV29-1 SVGEQGTGANVLT
TRBJ2-3 TRBV5-4 ASSLAGTGGIDTQY
TRBJ2-3 TRBV12-3/TRBV12-4 ASSFGSVGGTDTQY
TRBJ1-6 TRBV2 ATYRDEGSPLH
TRBJ2-7 TRBV12-3/TRBV12-4 ASSLGPPSYEQY
TRBJ1-4 TRBV29-1 SARQEKLF
TRBJ2-6 TRBV25-1 ASSAEDPFSGANVLT
TRBJ1-2 TRBV27 ASSFKGRANYGYT
TRBJ2-5 TRBV27 ASRGLAGGWETQY
TRBJ2-3 TRBV12-5 ASGFRDTQY
TRBJ2-6 TRBV7-2 ASIRLQNLAGANVLT
TRBJ2-5 TRBV5-5 ASSLGARTGAETQY
TRBJ2-5 TRBV24-1 APIWTEETQY
TRBJ2-5 TRBV7-7 ASSVEAGVETQY
TRBJ2-3 TRBV4-3 ASSHSSGGADTQY
TRBJ2-5 TRBV7-2 ASSLVILAGKETQY
TRBJ2-2 TRBV29-1 SVSTGGAGELF
TRBJ1-2 TRBV9 ASSGRTGDKIT
TRBJ1-2 TRBV5-1 ASSLSMVGYGYT
TRBJ1-2 TRBV28 ASRPGGANYGYT
TRBJ1-4 TRBV15 ATSTDRGMEKLF
TRBJ1-1 TRBV18 ASSPRINTEAF
TRBJ2-5 TRBV20-1 SARQLLGWETQY
TRBJ2-2 TRBV20-1 SARGAGGDTGELF
TRBJ2-1 TRBV12-3/TRBV12-4 ASSLSDRAPRF
TRBJ2-7 TRBV29-1 SVAGTDRGSSYEQY
TRBJ2-3 TRBV5-5 ASSLDPGTTDTQY
TRBJ1-1 TRBV4-3 ASSPSIGDRATEAF